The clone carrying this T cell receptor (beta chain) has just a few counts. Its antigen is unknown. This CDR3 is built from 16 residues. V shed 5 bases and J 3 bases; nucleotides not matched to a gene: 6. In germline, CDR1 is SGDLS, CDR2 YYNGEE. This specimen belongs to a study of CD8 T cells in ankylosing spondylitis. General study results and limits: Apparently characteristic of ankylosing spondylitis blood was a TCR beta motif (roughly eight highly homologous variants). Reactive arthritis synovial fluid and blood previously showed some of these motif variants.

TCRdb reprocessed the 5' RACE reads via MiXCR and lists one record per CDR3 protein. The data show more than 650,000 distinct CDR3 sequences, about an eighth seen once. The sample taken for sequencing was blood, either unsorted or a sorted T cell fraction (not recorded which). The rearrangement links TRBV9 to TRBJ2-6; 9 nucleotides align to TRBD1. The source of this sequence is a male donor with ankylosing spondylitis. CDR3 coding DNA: TGTGCCAGCAGACGACAGGGGGTCGGTGGGGCCAACGTCCTGACTTTC. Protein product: CASRRQGVGGANVLTF.